This T cell receptor beta chain was captured by sequencing in a study of PD-1 blockade in classical Hodgkin lymphoma. On the study more broadly: Once every 2 weeks, patients received intravenous nivolumab at 3 mg/kg.

Time point: cycle 4 day 1 (C4D1), after more than 5 weeks of nivolumab. Each patient's relapse followed autologous stem cell transplantation, and brentuximab vedotin exposure varied. Sequencing was performed with immunoSEQ multiplex PCR; in TCRdb, only in-frame clones are kept and a portion is missing. The sample carries tens of thousands of clones, 70% to 80% recorded once. Germline lookup yields CDR1 SEHNR and CDR2 FQNEAQ (reference sequence). With V trimmed by 8 bases and J by 1 base, 2 bases remained unmatched. This CDR3 spans 12 amino acids. This clone is classed as medium-sized. What it recognizes is unknown. Points from the study as a whole: Patients excluded were those beginning nivolumab under 1 year after ASCT.

This rearrangement joins TRBV7-9 to TRBJ2-7; TRBD1 aligns across 7 bases. Here the sequenced sample was peripheral blood mononuclear cells (PBMCs), taken before the fourth cycle of nivolumab. This TCR came from a human donor with classical Hodgkin lymphoma. The CDR3 nucleotides read TGTGCCAGCCGGGACAGATCCTACGAGCAGTACTTC. Its translation: CASRDRSYEQYF. Using reference TRBV7-9 and TRBJ2-7 for the parts outside the CDR3, the full variable domain is DTGVSQNPRHKITKRGQNVTFRCDPISEHNRLYWYRQTLGQGPEFLTYFQNEAQLEKSRLLSDRFSAERPKGSFSTLEIQRTEQGDSAMYLCASRDRSYEQYFGPGTRLTVT.